The 9 T cell receptor beta chains listed next were all sequenced from one sample in a study of T cells in Graves' hyperthyroidism and ophthalmopathy. Amplification of TCR beta CDR3 regions was performed using RNA transcripts as template. The primer set for the first-round RT-PCR of the TCR CDR3 was HTBI. MiXCR was run by TCRdb on the multiplex PCR reads, yielding one entry per CDR3 protein. This repertoire shows roughly 630,000 distinct CDR3 sequences, around 16% found once; its top ten account for approximately 7.4%. Input material: blood. These TCRs come from a woman between 25 and 40 years old with Graves' hyperthyroidism.

This clonotype was seen at least ten times. The rearrangement uses TRBV20-1 and TRBJ2-1; a weak D match, TRBD2 (6 bases). The V end was cut by 3 bases, the J end by 9 bases, with 12 bases between. There are 12 residues in the CDR3. Germline assignment: CDR1 DFQATT and CDR2 SNEGSKA (reference sequence). CDR3 region: CSASGGRGEQFF. CDR3 bases: TGCAGTGCTAGCGGGGGTAGAGGTGAGCAGTTCTTC.

This clonotype was counted many times. The chain joins TRBV20-1 to TRBJ2-7; 7 nucleotides agree with TRBD2. V lost 2 bases, J lost 4 bases, and 11 bases stayed unmatched. Germline values: CDR1 DFQATT, CDR2 SNEGSKA (reference sequence). The CDR3 has 15 residues. The CDR3 DNA follows: TGCAGTGCTAGACGGATGGCCCTAGCGGAATACGAGCAGTACTTC. This translates into CSARRMALAEYEQYF.

The sample holds many counts of this clonotype. This chain uses TRBV5-6 with TRBJ2-7; D uncertain. Germline values: CDR1 SGHDT, CDR2 YYEEEE. CDR3 length: 15 amino acids. V gave up 1 base and J gave up 4 bases, with 15 bases separating them. CDR3 sequence: CASSLTDLSNYEQYF. The DNA for the CDR3 is TGTGCCAGCAGCTTGACAGACCTTAGTAATTACGAGCAGTACTTC.

This clonotype turned up a few times. The V and J genes are TRBV15 and TRBJ1-6; D gene uncertain. The V gene's germline CDR1 is LNHNV and CDR2 YYDKDF (reference sequence). The CDR3 runs 13 residues. Deletions cut 0 bases from V and 5 bases from J, with 2 bases between. CDR3 coding DNA: TGTGCCACCAGCAGAGATAATAATTCACCCCTCCACTTT. This encodes CATSRDNNSPLHF.

The chain has TRBV9 and TRBJ2-1; a possible D gene is TRBD2 (6 bases). V lost 3 bases and J lost 0, with 13 bases in between. The germline gives CDR1 SGDLS, CDR2 YYNGEE. The CDR3 extends over 16 amino acids. CDR3 DNA: TGTGCCAGCAGCGCCGGGACTCCTCTCTCCTACAATGAGCAGTTCTTC. Translated: CASSAGTPLSYNEQFF.

This clonotype occurred a few times. The V call is TRBV28, the J call TRBJ2-5; tentatively, D is TRBD2 (5 bases). In germline, CDR1 is MDHEN, CDR2 SYDVKM. This CDR3 is built from 14 residues. Trimming cost V 5 bases and J 4 bases, with 14 bases left between them. CDR3 sequence reads: CASSTTRGGETQYF. The CDR3 DNA sequence: TGTGCCAGCAGTACAACTAGAGGCGGAGAGACCCAGTACTTC.

The sample holds many counts of this clonotype. V is TRBV20-1 and J is TRBJ2-1; D remains ambiguous. Trimming took off 4 bases at V and 4 bases at J, with 23 bases between the two ends. The CDR3 covers 17 residues. CDR1 and CDR2 (germline): DFQATT, SNEGSKA (reference sequence). CDR3 in amino acids: CSAMKSDRRPLYNEQFF. DNA for the CDR3: TGCAGTGCTATGAAGAGTGACCGAAGGCCATTGTACAATGAGCAGTTCTTC.

In this sample, this clonotype turned up a few times. A much larger clone is a single base away; this may be a read error. CDR3 sequence reads: CASSLAALDHPYNKQFF. For the CDR3, the DNA is TGTGCCAGCAGCTTAGCTGCGCTCGACCATCCGTACAATAAGCAGTTCTTC. V usage is TRBV7-2 and J usage is TRBJ2-1; no clear D gene. Germline CDR1 SGHTA, CDR2 FQGNSA. The CDR3 is 17 residues long.

This clonotype was picked up many times. V usage is TRBV11-1 and J usage is TRBJ2-1, with 7 bases matching TRBD2. V gave up 1 base and J gave up 0 bases; unmatched junction bases: 9. In germline, CDR1 is SGHAT, CDR2 FQDESV (reference sequence). There are 18 residues in the CDR3. DNA of the CDR3: TGTGCCAGCAGCTTAGGGGCACTAGCGTCGAGCTCCTACAATGAGCAGTTCTTC. Translated, it gives CASSLGALASSSYNEQFF.